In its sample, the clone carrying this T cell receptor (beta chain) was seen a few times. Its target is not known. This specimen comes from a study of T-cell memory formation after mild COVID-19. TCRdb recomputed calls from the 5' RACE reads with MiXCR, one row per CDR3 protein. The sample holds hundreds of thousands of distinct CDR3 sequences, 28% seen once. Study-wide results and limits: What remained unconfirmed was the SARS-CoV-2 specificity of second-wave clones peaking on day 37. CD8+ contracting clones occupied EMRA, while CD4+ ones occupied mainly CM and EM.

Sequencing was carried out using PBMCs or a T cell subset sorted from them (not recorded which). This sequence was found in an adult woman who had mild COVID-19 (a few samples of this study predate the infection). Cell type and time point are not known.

The CDR3 nucleotides read TGTGCCACCGAAAGGGGGACTGAAGCTTTCTTT. This sequence encodes CATERGTEAFF. The chain couples TRBV24-1 to TRBJ1-1, with a weak D call TRBD1 (6 bases). This CDR3 contains 11 residues. Between the trimmed V and J ends, which lost 9 bases and 5 bases, there was a span of 9 bases. Germline CDR1 is KGHDR and CDR2 is SFDVKD.